This T cell receptor beta chain was observed in a study of OX40 agonist ivuxolimab in advanced cancers. The data were produced by immunoSEQ multiplex PCR, yet TCRdb's version contains in-frame clones alone and is incomplete. Of about 35,000 clones in the sample, about 92% were seen once. This CDR3 has 16 amino acids. V was pared by 3 bases and J by 4 bases, with 10 bases of the junction left unmatched. CDR1 is SEHNR, CDR2 FQNEAQ, per germline (reference sequence). The sequencing here drew on CD4+ or CD8+ T cells sorted from blood, taken in a trial of the OX40 agonist ivuxolimab. V gene TRBV7-9 combines with J gene TRBJ2-5; 8 bases line up with TRBD2. The origin of this receptor is an adult with an advanced solid tumor such as melanoma, head and neck, liver or kidney cancer. The CDR3 DNA follows: TGTGCCAGCAGCTTTGGACTAGCCGGCCTCGGAGAGACCCAGTACTTC. This translates into CASSFGLAGLGETQYF. The variable domain in full, completed from reference TRBV7-9 and TRBJ2-5, reads DTGVSQNPRHKITKRGQNVTFRCDPISEHNRLYWYRQTLGQGPEFLTYFQNEAQLEKSRLLSDRFSAERPKGSFSTLEIQRTEQGDSAMYLCASSFGLAGLGETQYFGPGTRLLVL.